Presented here are 29 T cell receptor beta chains from one specimen sequenced in a study of control samples from healthy donors and cancer patients. The data were produced by immunoSEQ multiplex PCR, yet TCRdb's version contains in-frame clones alone and is incomplete. Of 150,000 to 200,000 clones in the sample, about 91% were seen once. The sample taken for sequencing was blood. The receptors shown here come from a woman aged 40 to 50 in good health.

This clone has just a few counts. The genes are TRBV4-2 and TRBJ2-7, with no clear D. Between the trimmed V and J ends, which lost 4 bases and 0 bases, there was a span of 10 bases. Looked up from germline, CDR1 is LGHNA and CDR2 is YNFKEQ. The CDR3 is made up of 14 amino acids. The CDR3 loop is CASSRSGSSYEQYF. The CDR3, as DNA: TGTGCCAGCAGCCGATCAGGCAGCTCCTACGAGCAGTACTTC.

A word on this clone: The same CDR3 arises from other DNA sequences in this sample as well. The chain recombines TRBV5-1 with TRBJ2-5, with D uncertain. V lost 2 bases and J lost 4, with 3 bases in between. There are 11 residues in the CDR3. Germline values: CDR1 SGHRS, CDR2 YFSETQ. CDR3 residues: CASSFGETQYF. CDR3 nucleotides: TGCGCCAGCAGCTTCGGAGAGACCCAGTACTTC.

The chain combines TRBV2 with TRBJ2-5; D might be TRBD2 (6 bases). Deletions cut 6 bases from V and 2 bases from J, with 10 bases between. CDR1 and CDR2 from the germline V gene are SNHLY and FYNNEI. The CDR3 totals 13 residues. The CDR3 coding sequence is TGTGCCAGCAGGGTCCGGGGGCAAGAGACCCAGTACTTC. As protein: CASRVRGQETQYF.

The V and J genes are TRBV7-2 and TRBJ1-4, with a possible D match to TRBD1 (5 bases). V dropped 0 bases and J dropped 7 bases, with 12 bases sitting between them. The CDR3 totals 15 residues. CDR1 and CDR2 from the germline V gene are SGHTA and FQGNSA. CDR3: CASSLAGTTGEKLFF. The CDR3 DNA is TGTGCCAGCAGCTTAGCTGGGACTACGGGTGAAAAACTGTTTTTT.

This chain joins TRBV12-3 or TRBV12-4 and TRBJ2-2, with unresolved D. The CDR3 loop spans 13 amino acids. Trimming stripped 4 bases from V and 6 bases from J, with 9 bases between. The CDR3 protein is CASSSALAGELFF. Written as DNA, the CDR3 is TGTGCCAGCAGTTCAGCCTTAGCCGGGGAGCTGTTTTTT.

The chain has TRBV6-6 and TRBJ2-1, with 13 bases lining up with TRBD2. This CDR3 region has 15 residues. The germline CDR1 and CDR2 sequences are MNHNY and SVGAGI (reference sequence). J was trimmed by 6 bases and V by 6 bases; bases with no gene match: 5. CDR3 in amino acids: CASSRTSGGGNEQFF. Written as DNA, the CDR3 is TGTGCCAGCAGCCGGACTAGCGGGGGAGGCAATGAGCAGTTCTTC.

The rearrangement joins TRBV20-1 to TRBJ2-7; tentatively, D is TRBD1 (6 bases). Germline V gene sequence: CDR1 DFQATT, CDR2 SNEGSKA (reference sequence). The CDR3 loop spans 14 amino acids. Trimming stripped 3 bases from V and 1 base from J, with 13 bases between. The CDR3 loop reads CSASRPGVSYEQYF. CDR3 in DNA: TGCAGTGCTAGTCGGCCAGGGGTTTCCTACGAGCAGTACTTC.

This chain links TRBV10-2 with TRBJ1-1; D may be TRBD1 (5 bases). The V end was cut by 0 bases, the J end by 0 bases, with 8 bases between. This CDR3 is 15 amino acids long. CDR1 WSHSY and CDR2 SAAADI come from the germline V gene. As DNA, the CDR3 is TGCGCCAGCAGTGAGTCGGGACCTATGAACACTGAAGCTTTCTTT. Its translation: CASSESGPMNTEAFF.

This clone was seen once. This chain connects TRBV6-2 or TRBV6-3 to TRBJ2-5, with 7 bases identical to TRBD2. V shed 0 bases, J shed 1 base, and the junction held 14 bases outside the gene matches. Germline CDR1 reads MNHEY; CDR2 reads SVGEGT. This CDR3 comprises 19 residues. The CDR3 spells CASSYSMGDYLDPQETQYF. As DNA, the CDR3 is TGTGCCAGCAGTTACTCGATGGGGGACTACCTAGATCCCCAAGAGACCCAGTACTTC.

This clone was picked up one time. J is TRBJ2-3 and V is TRBV18; TRBD2 aligns across 10 bases. The CDR3 contains 15 residues. Germline V gene sequence: CDR1 KGHSH, CDR2 LQKENI. The ends lost 5 bases at V and 4 bases at J; junction bases unmatched: 6. For the CDR3, the DNA is TGTGCCAGCTCAGGGGCTAGCGGGGGCCCAGATACGCAGTATTTT. It encodes CASSGASGGPDTQYF.

This rearrangement joins TRBV13 to TRBJ1-1; D is perhaps TRBD1 (5 bases). The germline CDR1 and CDR2 sequences are PRHDT and FYEKMQ (reference sequence). The V and J ends lost 5 bases and 5 bases respectively, with 18 bases between them. The CDR3 spans 15 residues. The CDR3 nucleotides read TGTGCCAGCAGCCCCCGGGAGTCAGGGAAAACTGAAGCTTTCTTT. It encodes CASSPRESGKTEAFF.

This chain joins TRBV3-1 (or the pseudogene TRBV3-2) and TRBJ2-2; tentative D call: TRBD1 (5 bases). Germline loops: CDR1 LGHDT, CDR2 YNNKEL (reference sequence). CDR3 size: 17 residues. The V end lost 0 bases, the J end lost 4 bases, and 15 bases lay between the germline ends. The CDR3 DNA sequence: TGTGCCAGCAGCCAAGATACGGACAAATCGCCCACCGGGGAGCTGTTTTTT. It specifies CASSQDTDKSPTGELFF.

As regards this clone: The sample carries other DNA sequences with the same CDR3. This chain uses TRBV7-9 with TRBJ2-1; no clear D. Germline assignment: CDR1 SEHNR and CDR2 FQNEAQ (reference sequence). The CDR3 runs to 12 residues. Trimming removed 1 base from V and 5 bases from J, with 3 bases in between. CDR3 nucleotides: TGTGCCAGCAGCTTAGGTAACAATGAGCAGTTCTTC. Encoded protein: CASSLGNNEQFF.

The chain employs TRBV10-3 and TRBJ2-2; 8 bases line up with TRBD2. J was trimmed by 1 base and V by 2 bases; bases with no gene match: 3. CDR1 ENHRY and CDR2 SYGVKD come from the germline V gene. The CDR3 consists of 16 residues. The CDR3 sequence is CAISEVAGRNTGELFF. In DNA form, the CDR3 reads TGTGCCATCAGTGAGGTAGCGGGGAGGAACACCGGGGAGCTGTTTTTT.

Details on this clone: The sample carries other DNA sequences with the same CDR3. V and J are TRBV5-1 and TRBJ1-5; D is ambiguous. The ends were cut back, 4 bases at V and 0 bases at J, with 5 bases in the middle. Germline-derived CDR1 and CDR2 are SGHRS and YFSETQ. The CDR3 runs to 13 residues. This CDR3 reads CASSRDSNQPQHF. The DNA of the CDR3 is TGCGCCAGCAGCCGCGATAGCAATCAGCCCCAGCATTTT.

The chain carries TRBV7-9 and TRBJ1-1; 7 bases agree with TRBD1. Per the germline V gene, CDR1 is SEHNR and CDR2 is FQNEAQ (reference sequence). The V and J ends lost 5 bases and 6 bases, in that order; junction bases with no gene match: 6. This CDR3 region has 13 residues. The DNA for the CDR3 is TGTGCCAGCAGCAGACAGGGATCCTCTGAAGCTTTCTTT. This gives the protein CASSRQGSSEAFF.

This sequence joins TRBV28 and TRBJ1-2; 7 nucleotides agree with TRBD1. With V trimmed by 5 bases and J by 4 bases, 13 bases remained unmatched. CDR1 is MDHEN, CDR2 SYDVKM, per germline. This CDR3 spans 16 amino acids. CDR3 coding DNA: TGTGCCAGCAGTCCCCCCCCCGGGACAGCCATCTATGGCTACACCTTC. Translated, it gives CASSPPPGTAIYGYTF.

The gene calls are TRBV27 and TRBJ2-7; D gene ambiguous. V was trimmed by 0 bases and J by 0 bases, leaving 18 bases between them. From germline, CDR1 is MNHEY and CDR2 SMNVEV (reference sequence). The CDR3 length is 18 residues. The CDR3 nucleotides are TGTGCCAGCAGTTTATCCCACCCGGGCGTCCTTCCCTCCTACGAGCAGTACTTC. Amino acid sequence: CASSLSHPGVLPSYEQYF.

This chain uses TRBV6-5 with TRBJ1-6; a weak D match, TRBD1 (5 bases). The CDR3 sequence is 15 residues long. Trimming took off 7 bases at V and 0 bases at J, with 10 bases between the two ends. Per the germline V gene, CDR1 is MNHEY and CDR2 is SVGAGI. This chain's CDR3 is CASTQGSSYNSPLHF. Here the CDR3 DNA reads TGTGCCAGCACCCAGGGTAGCTCCTATAATTCACCCCTCCACTTT.

The chain uses TRBV21-1 and TRBJ1-2. TRBV21-1 is a listed pseudogene. The CDR3 runs 17 residues. CDR3 loop: CASSKVQRRIEDYGYTF. In nucleotides, the CDR3 is TGTGCCAGCAGCAAAGTACAGCGGCGTATCGAGGACTATGGCTACACCTTC.

V usage is TRBV6-5 and J usage is TRBJ2-5; the match to TRBD1 covers 8 bases. Germline CDR1 is MNHEY and CDR2 is SVGAGI. The CDR3 covers 13 residues. V lost 10 bases and J lost 2; bases outside the gene matches: 6. CDR3 protein: CATTDRDQETQYF. The CDR3, as DNA: TGTGCCACGACGGACAGGGATCAAGAGACCCAGTACTTC.

This clone was picked up one time. V gene TRBV5-8 combines with J gene TRBJ2-7; no definite D call. CDR1 is SGHTS, CDR2 YDEGEE, per germline. V lost 7 bases and J 5 bases, leaving 7 bases between the germline ends. The CDR3 sequence is 10 residues long. The CDR3, as DNA: TGTGCCAGCCGGGCTAACGAGCAGTACTTC. This gives the protein CASRANEQYF.

The chain employs TRBV7-9 and TRBJ2-5; a possible D gene is TRBD2 (5 bases). CDR3 length: 14 residues. Germline V gene lookup returns CDR1 SEHNR and CDR2 FQNEAQ (reference sequence). The V end was cut by 2 bases, the J end by 3 bases, with 10 bases between. CDR3 DNA sequence: TGTGCCAGCAGCTTAATTGGGAGCGAAGAGACCCAGTACTTC. It is translated as CASSLIGSEETQYF.

In DNA form, the CDR3 reads TGTGCCAGCTCACCTGGCCAGGTCTCCTACGAGCAGTACTTC. It specifies CASSPGQVSYEQYF. The gene calls are TRBV18 and TRBJ2-7; D is uncertain. Germline CDR1 KGHSH, CDR2 LQKENI. The germline V and J ends were trimmed by 3 bases and 0 bases, with 9 bases remaining between them. This CDR3 comprises 14 residues.

The J gene is TRBJ2-7, the V gene TRBV4-1; TRBD1 might be the D (6 bases). Germline V CDR1 and CDR2: MGHRA, YSYEKL. V was cut by 1 base and J by 2 bases, with 18 bases left in between. CDR3 size: 17 residues. DNA of the CDR3: TGCGCCAGCAGCCAAGGAGGGGTCCGGACAGCCACCTACGAGCAGTACTTC. It is translated as CASSQGGVRTATYEQYF.

The chain carries TRBV7-2 and TRBJ1-2; possible D gene TRBD1, 5 bases. Trimming cost V 10 bases and J 5 bases, with 20 bases left between them. In germline, CDR1 is SGHTA, CDR2 FQGNSA. This CDR3 region has 14 residues. The CDR3, as DNA: TGTGCCACCCTGGGACGATCACATCCATATGGCTACACCTTC. It encodes CATLGRSHPYGYTF.

The chain employs TRBV6-5 and TRBJ1-5; D perhaps matches TRBD1 (5 bases). V was clipped by 6 bases and J by 4 bases, with 10 bases between them. Germline-derived CDR1 and CDR2 are MNHEY and SVGAGI. The length of the CDR3 is 13 residues. As DNA, the CDR3 is TGTGCCAGCAGCTACAGGCATAATCAGCCCCAGCATTTT. Its protein product is CASSYRHNQPQHF.

This chain connects TRBV7-2 to TRBJ2-3; D not resolved. V was pared by 4 bases and J by 6 bases, with 11 bases between. Germline V gives CDR1 SGHTA, CDR2 FQGNSA. This CDR3 region has 13 residues. CDR3 amino acids: CASSYGPSDTQYF. CDR3 nucleotide sequence: TGTGCCAGCAGCTATGGACCCTCCGATACGCAGTATTTT.

This chain connects TRBV7-8 to TRBJ1-5; 10 nucleotides agree with TRBD1. Germline CDR1 is SGHVS and CDR2 is FQNEAQ. The V segment lost 2 bases and the J segment 6 bases; nucleotides outside the gene matches: 10. The CDR3 contains 17 residues. CDR3 coding DNA: TGTGCCAGCAGCTTAACGGAGTGGACAGGGGGGTCTCAGCCCCAGCATTTT. Its protein product is CASSLTEWTGGSQPQHF.